This T cell receptor (beta chain) emerged from a study of OX40 agonist ivuxolimab in advanced cancers. Study details: While on treatment, patients had intravenous ivuxolimab at 0.01 to 10 mg/kg every 2 weeks.

General study findings and limits: At 0.1 to 3.0 mg/kg, CD4+ and CD8+ blood T cells expanded clonally by week 6.

Comment on this clone: Its specificity is unknown.

Clones were read by immunoSEQ multiplex PCR, and TCRdb kept only the in-frame ones, dropping some. The table shows 60,000 to 75,000 clones, with 70% to 90% occurring only once. The sequences come from CD4+ or CD8+ T cells sorted from blood, collected in a trial of the OX40 agonist ivuxolimab. This receptor was obtained from an adult with an advanced solid tumor such as melanoma, head and neck, liver or kidney cancer.

The CDR3 region has the DNA TGTGCCAGCAGCTTGGGTCAGGGCTTGAGAAACACCATATATTTT. This gives the protein CASSLGQGLRNTIYF. V and J are TRBV5-4 and TRBJ1-3; TRBD1 might be the D (5 bases). The CDR3 has 15 residues. Between the trimmed V and J ends, which lost 0 bases and 5 bases, there was a span of 12 bases. Germline CDR1 is SGHNT and CDR2 is YYREEE (reference sequence).